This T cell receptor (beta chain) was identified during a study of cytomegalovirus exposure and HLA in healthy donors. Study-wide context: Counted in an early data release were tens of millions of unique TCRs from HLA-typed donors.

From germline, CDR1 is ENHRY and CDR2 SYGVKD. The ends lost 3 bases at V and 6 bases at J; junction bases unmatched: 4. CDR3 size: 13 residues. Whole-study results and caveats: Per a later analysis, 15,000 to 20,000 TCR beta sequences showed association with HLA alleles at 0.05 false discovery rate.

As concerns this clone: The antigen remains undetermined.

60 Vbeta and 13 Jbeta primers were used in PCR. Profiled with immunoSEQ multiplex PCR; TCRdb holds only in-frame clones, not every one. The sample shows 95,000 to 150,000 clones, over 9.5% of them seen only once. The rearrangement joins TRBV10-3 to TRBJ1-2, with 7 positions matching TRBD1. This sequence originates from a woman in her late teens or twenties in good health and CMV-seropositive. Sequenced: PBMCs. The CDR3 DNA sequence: TGTGCCATCAGTGAAGGGACAGAGAATGGCTACACCTTC. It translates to CAISEGTENGYTF.